This T cell receptor (beta chain) was sequenced for a study of CD8+CD57+ T cells in acquired aplastic anemia. Overall study context: Isolated CD4+ and CD8+ cells, once sorted, yielded DNA averaging around 2.9 ug.

Profiles of TCR beta VDJ and CDR3 were generated from a genomic DNA template. One entry per CDR3 protein results from TCRdb running MiXCR on the reads. The data hold 200,000 or so distinct CDR3 sequences, with 55% to 65% observed a single time. Study-wide results and limits: A set of roughly 27 CD8+ CDR3 sequences was shared between patients and controls, and these sequences appeared highly expressed in patients.

For this clonotype: The target antigen is unknown.

Germline-derived CDR1 and CDR2 are SGHRS and YFSETQ. Trimming removed 4 bases at V and 8 bases at J, with 21 bases between. CDR3 length: 16 amino acids. All sequencing subjects had displayed CD8+CD57+ cell expansion on flow cytometry. The sequence came from a human donor with aplastic anemia. Sequenced input: sorted CD4+, CD8+, or CD8+CD57+ T cells (not recorded which) from PBMCs. This chain uses TRBV5-1 with TRBJ1-4; D is possibly TRBD1 (6 bases). CDR3 DNA: TGCGCCAGCAGCAGACTGATGACAGGAGGCGGAGAAAAACTGTTTTTT. It specifies CASSRLMTGGGEKLFF.